The TCR beta chain under discussion was sequenced for a study of regulatory T cells in long-lasting Graves disease. The time point: newly diagnosed GD, antithyroid drugs for less than 3 months. Following extraction of RNA from PBMCs, that RNA was used to make the TCR library. Study findings and constraints: Small numbers of samples may have cut accuracy. Graves' patients with persistent disease showed TCR diversity lower than patients newly diagnosed.

This clonotype was detected many times. Its antigen is not known. Construction of TCR beta libraries relied on iRepertoire HTBI primers and on Arm-PCR targeting CDR3 regions. TCRdb re-called the multiplex PCR reads with MiXCR, one entry per CDR3 protein. This table holds around 450,000 distinct CDR3 sequences, over 12% found once. These data also featured in a second study, about T cells in Graves' hyperthyroidism and ophthalmopathy. In that study: Uncontrolled infection, other autoimmune disease, pregnancy and lactation each barred patients from inclusion.

The receptor's source is a woman aged 40 to 55 with Graves disease. Sample: peripheral blood mononuclear cells (PBMCs), taken at new diagnosis, from a patient treated with antithyroid drugs.

CDR3 sequence (DNA): TGTGCCAGCAGTTTAGGCGAAGGGATCGGCTACACCTTC. It specifies CASSLGEGIGYTF. The chain couples TRBV27 to TRBJ1-2; D is ambiguous. Trimming pared 2 bases from V and 8 bases from J, leaving 12 bases between. Germline V CDR1 and CDR2: MNHEY, SMNVEV (reference sequence). The CDR3 extends over 13 amino acids.